The 26 T cell receptor beta chains presented below share a single source sample, sequenced in a study of read filtering for tumor transcriptome and immune sequencing. Molecular barcoded adaptors covering alpha/delta and beta/gamma chains were used on approximately 400 ng RNA. TCRdb ran MiXCR on the reads and lists one entry per CDR3 protein. This sample has fewer than 35,000 distinct CDR3 sequences; under 20% occur once, and the top ten carry more than 15%. Sequenced material: a population of CD138-negative cells sorted from bone marrow. The receptor set was obtained from a donor aged 40 or older with multiple myeloma.

This clonotype was detected many times. The chain is built from TRBV7-2 and TRBJ2-1; 9 nucleotides agree with TRBD1. Germline lookup yields CDR1 SGHTA and CDR2 FQGNSA. The J segment lost 6 bases and the V segment lost 3 bases, leaving 6 bases of the junction unmatched. This CDR3 has 15 amino acids. The CDR3 loop reads CASSFPGQGINEQFF. The CDR3 coding sequence is TGTGCCAGCAGCTTTCCGGGACAGGGTATCAATGAGCAGTTCTTC.

Ten or more counts support this clonotype. The chain recombines TRBV20-1 with TRBJ1-5, with 8 bases lining up with TRBD1. The CDR3 extends over 12 amino acids. CDR1 and CDR2 from the germline V gene are DFQATT and SNEGSKA (reference sequence). DNA for the CDR3: TGCAGGGACCTGACAGGGGACCAGCCCCAGCATTTT. Protein sequence: CRDLTGDQPQHF.

This clonotype qualifies as medium-sized. The chain combines TRBV19 with TRBJ2-6; TRBD2 might be the D (5 bases). Trimming shortened V by 4 bases and J by 0 bases, and 10 bases separated the two germline ends. Germline CDR1 is LNHDA and CDR2 is SQIVND (reference sequence). This CDR3 has 16 residues. DNA for the CDR3: TGTGCCAGTAGTAACCGGGGTGCCTCTGGGGCCAACGTCCTGACTTTC. Translated, it gives CASSNRGASGANVLTF.

In its sample, this clonotype ranks as medium-sized. The rearrangement uses TRBV2 and TRBJ2-1; 8 bases line up with TRBD2. The CDR3 sequence is 17 residues long. Looked up from germline, CDR1 is SNHLY and CDR2 is FYNNEI. V lost 7 bases and J lost 6; bases outside the gene matches: 17. The chain's CDR3 is CASTWTPGLGTPNEQFF. The DNA of the CDR3 is TGTGCCAGCACCTGGACACCGGGACTAGGGACCCCCAATGAGCAGTTCTTC.

A word on this clonotype: At one end, the junction sequence differs from germline, possibly due to a read error. This chain links TRBV14 with TRBJ1-1; D gene uncertain. This CDR3 has 15 amino acids. Germline CDR1 reads SGHDN; CDR2 reads FVKESK. CDR3 coding DNA: TGTTCCAGCAGCCACGCCAGCACAATGGACACTGAAGCTTTCTTT. Translated, it gives CSSSHASTMDTEAFF. The full variable domain, its missing parts supplied by reference TRBV14 and TRBJ1-1, is EAGVTQFPSHSVIEKGQTVTLRCDPISGHDNLYWYRRVMGKEIKFLLHFVKESKQDESGMPNNRFLAERTGGTYSTLKVQPAELEDSGVYFCSSSHASTMDTEAFFGQGTRLTVV.

The table lists this clonotype with many counts. The junction differs from germline at one of its ends, possibly a read error. Written as DNA, the CDR3 is TGTGCCAGCAGTGAAAGGAGCACTACTGAAAAACTGTTTTTT. Translation: CASSERSTTEKLFF. V is TRBV6-1 and J is TRBJ1-4; no clear D. The CDR3 is made up of 14 amino acids. Germline assignment: CDR1 MNHNS and CDR2 SASEGT.

Comments on this clonotype: It may be a read error: a sequence one base away is much more abundant. The rearrangement links TRBV7-3 to TRBJ2-1; 12 bases map to TRBD2. After removal of 2 bases from V and 12 bases from J, the junction contained 14 bases not matched to a gene. This CDR3 is 17 amino acids long. CDR1 is SGHTA and CDR2 is FQGTGA in the germline V gene. The CDR3 DNA reads as TGTGCCAGCAGCTTAGCCCTGGCTAGCGGGGGGGCCTTTGGGCAGTTCTTC. This encodes CASSLALASGGAFGQFF.

As for this clonotype: A much larger clone sits a single nucleotide away, making a read error possible. The rearrangement uses TRBV29-1 and TRBJ2-7; 7 bases match TRBD2. Germline-derived CDR1 and CDR2 are SQVTM and ANQGSEA. The CDR3 runs to 13 residues. CDR3 bases: TGCAGCGTTTCGGGGGAGGGCCATTACGAGCCGTACTTC. As protein: CSVSGEGHYEPYF.

This clonotype was seen more than once but under ten times. The chain carries TRBV29-1 and TRBJ2-1, with TRBD2 identical over 8 bases. Germline loops: CDR1 SQVTM, CDR2 ANQGSEA. V lost 4 bases to trimming and J lost 9 bases; unmatched junction nucleotides: 14. The CDR3 length is 15 residues. The CDR3 nucleotides read TGCAGCGTTGTTCGTGGACCAGCGGGAGTAACTGAGCAGTTCTTC. Translating it yields CSVVRGPAGVTEQFF.

This clonotype was recorded many times. The chain carries TRBV27 and TRBJ1-2, with D uncertain. V lost 4 bases to trimming and J lost 2 bases, with 8 bases between them. The CDR3 is 13 amino acids. CDR1 is MNHEY and CDR2 is SMNVEV in the germline V gene (reference sequence). CDR3 in DNA: TGTGCCAGCAGTTCTACAGAGAACTATGGCTACACCTTC. It specifies CASSSTENYGYTF.

As regards this clonotype: A much larger clone differs by one base, so this may be a read error. The V and J genes are TRBV19 and TRBJ2-2; perhaps TRBD1 as D (5 bases). CDR1 is LNHDA, CDR2 SQIVND, per germline (reference sequence). The CDR3 covers 16 residues. V shed 4 bases and J shed 7 bases, with 19 bases lying between them. The CDR3 spells CASSRQKLNFNGELFF. CDR3 bases: TGTGCCAGTAGTAGACAGAAATTGAATTTTAACGGGGAGCTGTTTTTT. The full variable domain, its missing parts supplied by reference TRBV19 and TRBJ2-2, is DGGITQSPKYLFRKEGQNVTLSCEQNLNHDAMYWYRQDPGQGLRLIYYSQIVNDFQKGDIAEGYSVSREKKESFPLTVTSAQKNPTAFYLCASSRQKLNFNGELFFGEGSRLTVL.

Concerning this clonotype itself: A far bigger clonotype differs at one base, so this is likely a read error. This rearrangement joins TRBV7-2 to TRBJ2-1; possible D gene TRBD2, 6 bases. This CDR3 is built from 14 residues. The ends were cut back, 8 bases at V and 2 bases at J, with 13 bases in the middle. Per germline, CDR1 SGHTA and CDR2 FQGNSA. The CDR3 is CASGWRDPYNEQFF. CDR3 DNA sequence: TGTGCCAGCGGCTGGAGGGATCCCTACAATGAGCAGTTCTTC.

This clonotype occurred many times. The rearrangement links TRBV7-8 to TRBJ2-7, with D uncertain. There are 15 residues in the CDR3. Germline V gives CDR1 SGHVS, CDR2 FQNEAQ. V lost 0 bases, J lost 1 base, and 10 bases lay in between. The CDR3 sequence: CASSLAQGPSYEQYF. CDR3 sequence (DNA): TGTGCCAGCAGCTTAGCGCAAGGTCCTTCCTACGAGCAGTACTTC. The entire variable domain, with the rest obtained from reference TRBV7-8 and TRBJ2-7, is as follows: GAGVSQSPRYKVAKRGQDVALRCDPISGHVSLFWYQQALGQGPEFLTYFQNEAQLDKSGLPSDRFFAERPEGSVSTLKIQRTQQEDSAVYLCASSLAQGPSYEQYFGPGTRLTVT.

This clonotype was detected many times. The chain recombines TRBV15 with TRBJ1-5; D remains unclear. CDR1 is LNHNV, CDR2 YYDKDF, per germline (reference sequence). This CDR3 is built from 14 residues. The V end lost 1 base, the J end lost 5 bases, and 9 bases lay between the germline ends. CDR3 nucleotides: TGTGCCACCAGCAGAGGTGGAAGGGATCAGCCCCAGCATTTT. It specifies CATSRGGRDQPQHF.

In this sample, this clonotype turned up many times. The V and J genes are TRBV20-1 and TRBJ2-7, with 11 bases lining up with TRBD2. CDR1 DFQATT and CDR2 SNEGSKA come from the germline V gene (reference sequence). The length of the CDR3 is 15 residues. The J segment lost 0 bases and the V segment lost 6 bases, leaving 7 bases of the junction unmatched. The CDR3, as DNA: TGCAGTGCCCAGGGACTAGCGGTTAACTCCTACGAGCAGTACTTC. Its translation: CSAQGLAVNSYEQYF.

The table lists this clonotype with many counts. The chain joins TRBV2 to TRBJ2-5; 7 nucleotides line up with TRBD2. With 5 bases clipped from V and 5 bases from J, the junction kept 8 bases outside the gene matches. Germline V gene lookup returns CDR1 SNHLY and CDR2 FYNNEI. The CDR3 is 14 amino acids. CDR3 sequence reads: CASSPPPGGETQYF. CDR3 coding DNA: TGTGCCAGCAGTCCACCCCCCGGGGGGGAGACCCAGTACTTC.

This clonotype was seen many times. V gene TRBV12-3 or TRBV12-4 combines with J gene TRBJ2-3; D perhaps matches TRBD1 (5 bases). The CDR3 extends over 16 amino acids. The V end was cut by 1 base, the J end by 0 bases, with 11 bases between. CDR3 residues: CASSLVSTASTDTQYF. CDR3 in DNA: TGTGCCAGCAGTTTAGTTTCGACAGCAAGCACAGATACGCAGTATTTT.

This clonotype was found once. The chain is built from TRBV15 and TRBJ2-1; D unclear. The CDR3 extends over 12 amino acids. Germline-derived CDR1 and CDR2 are LNHNV and YYDKDF (reference sequence). V was shortened by 5 bases and J by 11 bases, with 13 bases between the two germline ends. The CDR3 bases are TGTGCCACCAGCGGACCAGAGACCCAGCAGTTCTTC. Translating gives CATSGPETQQFF. Full variable domain (remainder filled in from reference TRBV15 and TRBJ2-1): DAMVIQNPRYQVTQFGKPVTLSCSQTLNHNVMYWYQQKSSQAPKLLFHYYDKDFNNEADTPDNFQSRRPNTSFCFLDIRSPGLGDTAMYLCATSGPETQQFFGPGTRLTVL.

The chain employs TRBV4-2 and TRBJ1-5; D perhaps matches TRBD1 (6 bases). The germline V and J ends were trimmed by 5 bases and 3 bases, with 11 bases remaining between them. The CDR3 has 14 amino acids. Germline CDR1 and CDR2: LGHNA and YNFKEQ. The CDR3 protein is CASSRGEINQPQHF. The CDR3 nucleotides are TGTGCCAGCAGCAGGGGGGAGATCAATCAGCCCCAGCATTTT.

This chain links TRBV20-1 with TRBJ2-3; TRBD2 aligns across 12 bases. J lost 4 bases, V lost 0 bases, and 11 bases had no gene match. CDR1 is DFQATT, CDR2 SNEGSKA, per germline (reference sequence). This CDR3 has 18 residues. CDR3 nucleotides: TGCAGTGCTAGAGATTGGGCTAGCGGGGGGGCCGGGGCAGATACGCAGTATTTT. This translates into CSARDWASGGAGADTQYF.

Notes on this clonotype: With only one base between it and a far larger clone, this is likely a read error. The chain joins TRBV5-1 to TRBJ2-1; D is unresolved. CDR1 and CDR2 (germline): SGHRS, YFSETQ. Deletions cut 2 bases from V and 13 bases from J, with 13 bases between. This CDR3 is 12 amino acids long. In nucleotides, the CDR3 is TGCGCCAGCAGCTTAGATAAAAACATTCAGTTCTTC. This sequence encodes CASSLDKNIQFF.

The table lists this clonotype with many counts. This chain joins TRBV12-3 or TRBV12-4 and TRBJ1-5; no reliable D call. Trimming cost V 6 bases and J 0 bases, with 3 bases left between them. The CDR3 is 12 amino acids. CDR3 DNA sequence: TGTGCCAGCAGGTATAGCAATCAGCCCCAGCATTTT. Its translation is CASRYSNQPQHF.

This clonotype was observed at least ten times. CDR3 sequence (DNA): TGTGCCAGCAGCTTCCTACTGAACACTGAAGCTTTCTTT. Amino acid sequence: CASSFLLNTEAFF. The chain carries TRBV7-3 and TRBJ1-1, with D unclear. Germline CDR1 SGHTA, CDR2 FQGTGA. This CDR3 has 13 residues. V shed 3 bases and J shed 0 bases, with 5 bases lying between them.

This clonotype came up many times. The gene calls are TRBV5-5 and TRBJ2-1; 10 bases align to TRBD2. The germline CDR1 and CDR2 sequences are SGHKS and YYEKEE (reference sequence). V lost 0 bases to trimming and J lost 6 bases; unmatched junction nucleotides: 3. This CDR3 has 15 amino acids. CDR3: CASSLVAGGSNEQFF. CDR3 coding DNA: TGTGCCAGCAGCTTGGTAGCGGGGGGAAGCAATGAGCAGTTCTTC.

This clonotype was recorded at least ten times. The V gene is TRBV28, the J gene TRBJ2-3; the D call may be TRBD1 or TRBD2 (6 bases each). This CDR3 is built from 14 residues. CDR1 is MDHEN and CDR2 is SYDVKM in the germline V gene. The ends were cut back, 3 bases at V and 1 base at J, with 8 bases in the middle. The CDR3 coding sequence is TGTGCCAGCAGTTTGAGGGGGGGCACAGATACGCAGTATTTT. Protein product: CASSLRGGTDTQYF.

Concerning this clonotype: Given a much more abundant clone one base away, this may be a read error. The conserved closing phenylalanine or tryptophan is absent in this CDR3, likely reflecting a read error. This sequence joins TRBV29-1 and TRBJ2-5; 7 nucleotides align to TRBD1. This CDR3 has 15 amino acids. V shed 7 bases, J shed 2 bases, and the junction held 13 bases outside the gene matches. Germline V lookup: CDR1 SQVTM, CDR2 ANQGSEA. CDR3 sequence reads: CSARLQGMGQETQYL. CDR3 DNA sequence: TGCAGCGCACGCTTACAGGGGATGGGGCAAGAGACCCAGTACCTC.